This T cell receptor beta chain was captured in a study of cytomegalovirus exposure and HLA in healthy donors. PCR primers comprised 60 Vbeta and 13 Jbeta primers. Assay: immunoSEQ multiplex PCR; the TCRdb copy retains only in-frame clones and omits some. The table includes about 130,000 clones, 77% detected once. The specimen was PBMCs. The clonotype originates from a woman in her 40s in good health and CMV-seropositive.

In nucleotides, the CDR3 is TGTGCCAGCAAGGAGGAGGGGCCCTCCTACGAGCAGTACTTC. Residues: CASKEEGPSYEQYF. The rearrangement links TRBV2 to TRBJ2-7, with a tentative D call TRBD2 (6 bases). V was shortened by 7 bases and J by 0 bases, with 13 bases between the two germline ends. The CDR3 runs 14 residues. Germline V gives CDR1 SNHLY, CDR2 FYNNEI. The entire variable domain, with the rest obtained from reference TRBV2 and TRBJ2-7, is as follows: EPEVTQTPSHQVTQMGQEVILRCVPISNHLYFYWYRQILGQKVEFLVSFYNNEISEKSEIFDDQFSVERPDGSNFTLKIRSTKLEDSAMYFCASKEEGPSYEQYFGPGTRLTVT.